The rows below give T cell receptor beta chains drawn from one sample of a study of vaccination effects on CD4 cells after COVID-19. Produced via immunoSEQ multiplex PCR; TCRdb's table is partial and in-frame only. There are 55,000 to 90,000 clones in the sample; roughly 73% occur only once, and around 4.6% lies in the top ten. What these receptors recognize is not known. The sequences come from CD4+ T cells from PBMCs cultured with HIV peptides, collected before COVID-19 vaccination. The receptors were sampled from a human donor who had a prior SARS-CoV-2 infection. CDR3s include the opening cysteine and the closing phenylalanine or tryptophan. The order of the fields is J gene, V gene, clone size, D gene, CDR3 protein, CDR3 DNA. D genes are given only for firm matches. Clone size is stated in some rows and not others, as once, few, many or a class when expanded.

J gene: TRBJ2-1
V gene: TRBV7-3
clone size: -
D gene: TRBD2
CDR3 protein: CASRSIGGSNEQFF
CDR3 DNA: TGTGCCAGCAGGTCCATCGGGGGGAGCAATGAGCAGTTCTTC

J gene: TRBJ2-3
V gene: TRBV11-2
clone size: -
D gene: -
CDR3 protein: CASSFGDTQYF
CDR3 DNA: TGTGCCAGCAGCTTTGGAGATACGCAGTATTTT

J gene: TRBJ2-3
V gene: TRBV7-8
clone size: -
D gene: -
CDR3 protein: CASSLQMTSTDTQYF
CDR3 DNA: TGTGCCAGCAGCTTACAGATGACTAGCACAGATACGCAGTATTTT

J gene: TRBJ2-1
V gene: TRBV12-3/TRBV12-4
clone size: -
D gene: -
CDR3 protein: CASGSSYNEQFF
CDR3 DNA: TGTGCCAGCGGGAGCTCCTACAATGAGCAGTTCTTC

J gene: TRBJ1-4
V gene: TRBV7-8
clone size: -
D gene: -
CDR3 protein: CASSLLPLGLSGEKLFF
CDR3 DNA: TGTGCCAGCAGCTTACTCCCCCTGGGTCTCTCTGGCGAAAAACTGTTTTTT

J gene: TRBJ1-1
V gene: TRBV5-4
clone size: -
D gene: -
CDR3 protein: CASSSPGQGNTEAFF
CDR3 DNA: TGTGCCAGCAGCTCTCCGGGGCAGGGAAATACTGAAGCTTTCTTT

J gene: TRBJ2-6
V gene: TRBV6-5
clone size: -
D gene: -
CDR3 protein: CASSSGTANVLTF
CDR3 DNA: TGTGCCAGCAGTTCCGGGACGGCCAACGTCCTGACTTTC

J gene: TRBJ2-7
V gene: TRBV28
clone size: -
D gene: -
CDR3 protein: CASRPGPQGEQYF
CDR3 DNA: TGTGCCAGCCGCCCGGGACCTCAGGGGGAGCAGTACTTC

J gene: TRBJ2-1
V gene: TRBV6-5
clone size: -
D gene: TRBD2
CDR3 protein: CASSSPILAGFEQFF
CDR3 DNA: TGTGCCAGCAGTTCCCCTATACTAGCGGGATTTGAGCAGTTCTTC

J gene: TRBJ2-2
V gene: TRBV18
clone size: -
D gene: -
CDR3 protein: CASSSGKGHNTGELFF
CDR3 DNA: TGTGCCAGCTCTTCCGGAAAGGGACACAACACCGGGGAGCTGTTTTTT

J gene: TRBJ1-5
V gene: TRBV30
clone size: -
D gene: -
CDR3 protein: CAWSVRGVLPQHF
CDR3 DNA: TGTGCCTGGAGTGTACGTGGGGTGCTACCCCAGCATTTT

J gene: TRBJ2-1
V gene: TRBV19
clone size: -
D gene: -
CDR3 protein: CASSIGNYNEQFF
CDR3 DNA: TGTGCCAGTAGTATTGGAAATTACAATGAGCAGTTCTTC

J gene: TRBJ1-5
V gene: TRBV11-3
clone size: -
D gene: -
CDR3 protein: CASTLKVGFGNQPQHF
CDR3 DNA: TGTGCCAGCACTTTAAAGGTGGGGTTCGGCAATCAGCCCCAGCATTTT

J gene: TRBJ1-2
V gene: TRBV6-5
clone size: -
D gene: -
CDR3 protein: CASSYDFLSYTF
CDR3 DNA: TGTGCCAGCAGTTACGATTTTCTAAGCTACACCTTC

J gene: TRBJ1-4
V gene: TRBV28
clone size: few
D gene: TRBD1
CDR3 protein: CASTPGQGNNEKLFF
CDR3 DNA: TGTGCCAGCACTCCGGGACAGGGTAATAATGAAAAACTGTTTTTT

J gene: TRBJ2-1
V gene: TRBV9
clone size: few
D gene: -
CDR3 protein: CASSVGPAELNNEQFF
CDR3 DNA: TGTGCCAGCAGCGTAGGGCCAGCGGAGCTAAACAATGAGCAGTTCTTC

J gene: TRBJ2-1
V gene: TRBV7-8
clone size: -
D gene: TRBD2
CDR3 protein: CASRQAGGGENEQFF
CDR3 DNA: TGTGCCAGCCGTCAAGCGGGAGGGGGGGAGAATGAGCAGTTCTTC

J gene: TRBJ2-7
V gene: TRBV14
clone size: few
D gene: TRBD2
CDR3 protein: CASSLLGLAGVGEQYF
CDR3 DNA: TGTGCCAGCAGCCTCCTGGGACTAGCGGGAGTTGGAGAGCAGTACTTC

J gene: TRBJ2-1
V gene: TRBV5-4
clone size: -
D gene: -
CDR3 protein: CASSSQTDYNEQFF
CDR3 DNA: TGTGCCAGCAGCTCTCAGACGGACTACAATGAGCAGTTCTTC

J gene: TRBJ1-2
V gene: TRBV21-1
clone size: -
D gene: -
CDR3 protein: CASSARMGGENYGYTF
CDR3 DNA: TGTGCCAGCAGCGCTCGGATGGGGGGGGAGAACTATGGCTACACCTTC

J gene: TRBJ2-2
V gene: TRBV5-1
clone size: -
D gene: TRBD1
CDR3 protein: CASSLYRGRAIGELFF
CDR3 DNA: TGCGCCAGCAGCTTATACAGGGGGCGCGCGATAGGGGAGCTGTTTTTT

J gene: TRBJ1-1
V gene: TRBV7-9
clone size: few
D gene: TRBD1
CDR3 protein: CASSSNTGGVTEAFF
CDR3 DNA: TGTGCCAGCAGCTCCAATACAGGGGGGGTCACTGAAGCTTTCTTT

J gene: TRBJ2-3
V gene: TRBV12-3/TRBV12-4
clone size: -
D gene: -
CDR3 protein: CASGGSQFVTQYF
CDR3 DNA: TGTGCCAGTGGGGGCTCGCAGTTCGTTACGCAGTATTTT

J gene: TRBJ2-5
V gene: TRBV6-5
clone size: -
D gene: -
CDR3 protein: CASRLARGAQYF
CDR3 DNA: TGTGCCAGCAGGTTGGCACGCGGCGCCCAGTACTTC

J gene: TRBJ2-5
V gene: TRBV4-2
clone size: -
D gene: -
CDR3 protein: CASSLSPDLETQYF
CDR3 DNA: TGTGCCAGCAGCCTCTCTCCGGACCTAGAGACCCAGTACTTC

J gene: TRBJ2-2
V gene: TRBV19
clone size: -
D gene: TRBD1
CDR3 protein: CASTRRGETGGFTGELFF
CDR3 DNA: TGTGCCAGTACCCGACGAGGGGAGACAGGGGGCTTCACCGGGGAGCTGTTTTTT

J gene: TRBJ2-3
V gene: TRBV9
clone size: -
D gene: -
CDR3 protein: CASSVGEHTDTQYF
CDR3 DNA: TGTGCCAGCAGCGTAGGGGAACATACAGATACGCAGTATTTT

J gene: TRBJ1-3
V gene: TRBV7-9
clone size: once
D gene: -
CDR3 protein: CASSLTGGISGNTIYF
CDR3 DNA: TGTGCCAGCAGCCTCACAGGTGGGATCTCTGGAAACACCATATATTTT

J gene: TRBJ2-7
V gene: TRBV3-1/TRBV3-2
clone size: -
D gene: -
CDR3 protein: CASSQDGGGYEQYF
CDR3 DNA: TGTGCCAGCAGCCAAGATGGGGGTGGCTACGAGCAGTACTTC

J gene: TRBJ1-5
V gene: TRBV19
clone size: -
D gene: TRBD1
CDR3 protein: CASSVPGGSNQPQHF
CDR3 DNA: TGTGCCAGTAGTGTACCAGGGGGTAGCAATCAGCCCCAGCATTTT

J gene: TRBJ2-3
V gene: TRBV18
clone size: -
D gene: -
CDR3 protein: CASSPRNMDTQYF
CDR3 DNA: TGTGCCAGCTCACCCCGGAATATGGATACGCAGTATTTT

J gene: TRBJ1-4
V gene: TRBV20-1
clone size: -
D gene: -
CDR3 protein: CSASNPSEVEKLFF
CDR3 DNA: TGCAGTGCTAGTAACCCGTCGGAAGTCGAAAAACTGTTTTTT

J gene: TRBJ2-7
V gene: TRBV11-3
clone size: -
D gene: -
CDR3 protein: CASSLGASSEQYF
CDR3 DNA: TGTGCCAGCAGCTTAGGGGCTAGTTCTGAGCAGTACTTC

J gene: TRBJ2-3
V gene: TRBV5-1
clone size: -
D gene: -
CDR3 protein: CASRTGGPTDTQYF
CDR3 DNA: TGCGCCAGCAGGACGGGGGGCCCCACAGATACGCAGTATTTT

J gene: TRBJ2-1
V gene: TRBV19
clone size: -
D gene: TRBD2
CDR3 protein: CASSFSGVYYNEQFF
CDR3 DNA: TGTGCCAGTAGTTTCAGCGGGGTTTACTACAATGAGCAGTTCTTC

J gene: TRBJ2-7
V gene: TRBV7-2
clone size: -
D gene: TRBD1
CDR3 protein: CASSSQGAGAYEQYF
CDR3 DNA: TGTGCCAGCAGCTCTCAGGGGGCAGGGGCCTACGAGCAGTACTTC

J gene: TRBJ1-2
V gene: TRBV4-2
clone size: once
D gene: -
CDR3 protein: CASSQDRGYGYTF
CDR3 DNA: TGTGCCAGCAGCCAAGATCGGGGCTATGGCTACACCTTC